This T cell receptor beta chain was documented in a study of blood T cell repertoires in COVID-19. Germline CDR1 reads SGHNT; CDR2 reads YYREEE (reference sequence). Trimming cost V 4 bases and J 3 bases; bases outside gene matches: 5. The CDR3 covers 14 residues. Sequencing used immunoSEQ multiplex PCR; TCRdb keeps in-frame clones, though not all of them. This repertoire shows 390,000 or so clones, roughly four fifths found once; its top ten account for about 5.4%. This clone has just one count. Residents of about 25 US areas, aged about 18 to 89 years, made up the participants. The TCR sequence derives from a woman between 50 and 59 years old who had recovered from COVID-19. Sequenced input: PBMCs or T cells enriched from blood (not recorded which). The V call is TRBV5-4, the J call TRBJ1-2; 8 positions agree with TRBD1. The CDR3 loop is CASSPTGADYGYTF. DNA of the CDR3: TGTGCCAGCAGCCCGACAGGGGCGGACTATGGCTACACCTTC.